This entry lists 10 T cell receptor beta chains sequenced from one sample in a study of T cell responses to AZD1222 COVID-19 vaccine. This table comes from immunoSEQ multiplex PCR, and its TCRdb copy is limited to in-frame clones, with some not included. The table has about 180,000 clones, 85% to 90% seen once; the top ten hold more than 0.4%. Sequenced here: peripheral blood, sampled on day 0 of AZD1222 vaccination. Every receptor here comes from an adult in good health.

This clone was detected once. The V gene is TRBV13, the J gene TRBJ1-6, with D possibly being TRBD1 (5 bases). Germline V gene sequence: CDR1 PRHDT, CDR2 FYEKMQ (reference sequence). The CDR3 extends over 15 amino acids. The ends were cut back, 5 bases at V and 3 bases at J, with 11 bases in the middle. The CDR3 DNA reads as TGTGCCAGCAGCCCTTTGGGGGGCTATAATTCACCCCTCCACTTT. Translation gives CASSPLGGYNSPLHF.

This chain links TRBV7-8 with TRBJ2-7; D may be TRBD2 (5 bases). V lost 4 bases, J lost 4 bases, and 20 bases lay in between. The CDR3 has 16 amino acids. Germline assignment: CDR1 SGHVS and CDR2 FQNEAQ. CDR3 loop: CASSSRHGSRGYEQYF. DNA of the CDR3: TGTGCCAGCAGCTCCCGCCACGGATCCCGAGGGTACGAGCAGTACTTC.

This rearrangement joins TRBV14 to TRBJ1-1; D gene unclear. This CDR3 is built from 14 residues. Per germline, CDR1 SGHDN and CDR2 FVKESK. The V end was cut by 3 bases, the J end by 1 base, with 9 bases between. The CDR3 is CASSQSDWNTEAFF. CDR3 nucleotides: TGTGCCAGCAGCCAGTCGGACTGGAACACTGAAGCTTTCTTT.

This clone was detected once. This chain joins TRBV29-1 and TRBJ2-7; 11 nucleotides align to TRBD1. Germline V gene sequence: CDR1 SQVTM, CDR2 ANQGSEA. Losses at the gene ends were 6 bases for V and 5 bases for J; bases not matched to a gene: 9. The length of the CDR3 is 14 residues. The CDR3 protein is CSVETGTGGNEQYF. Here the CDR3 DNA reads TGCAGCGTGGAAACCGGGACAGGGGGAAACGAGCAGTACTTC.

V is TRBV6-5 and J is TRBJ2-3; D uncertain. The CDR3 loop spans 15 amino acids. V was shortened by 5 bases and J by 2 bases, with 14 bases between the two germline ends. CDR1 and CDR2 from the germline V gene are MNHEY and SVGAGI. The DNA of the CDR3 is TGTGCCAGCAGTACACGGGCAGCCCCCACAGATACGCAGTATTTT. This codes for CASSTRAAPTDTQYF.

The chain uses TRBV4-2 and TRBJ1-5, with TRBD1 as a possible D gene (6 bases). The germline gives CDR1 LGHNA, CDR2 YNFKEQ. Trimming shortened V by 0 bases and J by 2 bases, and 11 bases separated the two germline ends. The CDR3 totals 16 residues. In nucleotides, the CDR3 is TGTGCCAGCAGCCAAGATCAAAGGGGGGGCAATCAGCCCCAGCATTTT. Translated, it gives CASSQDQRGGNQPQHF.

The chain is built from TRBV2 and TRBJ1-4, with 7 nucleotides matching TRBD1. The J segment lost 7 bases and the V segment lost 6 bases, leaving 8 bases of the junction unmatched. The CDR3 sequence is 14 residues long. Germline CDR1 reads SNHLY; CDR2 reads FYNNEI. The CDR3 protein is CASREDRFGEKLFF. The CDR3 DNA reads as TGTGCCAGCAGGGAGGACAGGTTTGGTGAAAAACTGTTTTTT.

The V and J genes are TRBV19 and TRBJ1-1; D is unresolved. V was trimmed by 7 bases and J by 0 bases, leaving 9 bases between them. In germline, CDR1 is LNHDA, CDR2 SQIVND (reference sequence). The CDR3 spans 13 residues. The CDR3 protein is CASTLNMNTEAFF. CDR3 DNA: TGTGCCAGTACTCTTAACATGAACACTGAAGCTTTCTTT.

The chain employs TRBV9 and TRBJ2-1, with D perhaps given as TRBD1 or TRBD2 (6 bases each). CDR1 and CDR2 from the germline V gene are SGDLS and YYNGEE. Trimming pared 0 bases from V and 9 bases from J, leaving 10 bases between. This CDR3 spans 13 amino acids. In DNA form, the CDR3 reads TGTGCCAGCAGCGTAGCCGGGGGCGGTGAGCAGTTCTTC. This codes for CASSVAGGGEQFF.

CDR3: CASNPNRALAKNIQYF. CDR3 coding DNA: TGTGCCAGTAACCCTAACAGGGCTTTAGCCAAAAACATTCAGTACTTC. The rearrangement joins TRBV19 to TRBJ2-4; D may be TRBD1 (6 bases). CDR3 length: 16 residues. Trimming took off 7 bases at V and 0 bases at J, with 16 bases between the two ends. Germline lookup yields CDR1 LNHDA and CDR2 SQIVND (reference sequence).